Below, 22 T cell receptor beta chains from the same sample are listed, as sequenced in a study of beta chain features in type 1 diabetes (dated by TCRdb to 2017 to 2018). These receptors are not linked to any known antigen. Library prep was done by the immunoSEQ multiplex PCR assay. All of the isolated RNA was reverse transcribed with the High Capacity cDNA Reverse Transcription Kit, so expressed TCRB transcripts were sequenced. Imported from immuneACCESS, the table was reduced by TCRdb to in-frame sequences with V and J called. These copies leave out some clones; in studies compared against another copy, an unresolved V gene accounts for under half, and the cause of the remainder is not known. This sample holds fewer than 450,000 clones; 13% were observed only once. 0.015% of the sample lies in the top ten. Study-wide findings and limitations: A moderate but significant shortening of TCRB CDR3 length was observed in type 1 diabetes patients in all four CD4+ subsets.

Source material: naive CD4+ T cells from blood. The sample's cell subset or site label is to be understood as: true naive CD4+ T cells. These receptors originate from a woman under 30 with type 1 diabetes.

The sample holds a few counts of this clone. The chain employs TRBV9 and TRBJ2-5; the match to TRBD2 covers 8 bases. After removal of 0 bases from V and 5 bases from J, the junction contained 6 bases not matched to a gene. This CDR3 is built from 15 residues. Germline V gene sequence: CDR1 SGDLS, CDR2 YYNGEE. DNA of the CDR3: TGTGCCAGCAGCGTAGCGGCGGGAGGTTATGAGACCCAGTACTTC. The encoded protein is CASSVAAGGYETQYF.

This clone was counted only a few times. The chain has TRBV5-1 and TRBJ2-5; maybe TRBD1 (6 bases). The CDR3 is 16 amino acids. Trimming stripped 0 bases from V and 1 base from J, with 13 bases between. Per the germline V gene, CDR1 is SGHRS and CDR2 is YFSETQ. CDR3 coding DNA: TGCGCCAGCAGCTTGGGGGTCACAGGGATCCAAGAGACCCAGTACTTC. It translates to CASSLGVTGIQETQYF.

This chain connects TRBV16 to TRBJ1-4, with D perhaps TRBD1 (5 bases). Germline CDR1 and CDR2: KGHSY and FQNENV. The V gene lost 4 bases and the J gene lost 7 bases, with 10 bases spanning the gap. This CDR3 is 13 amino acids long. CDR3 sequence (DNA): TGTGCCAGCAGCCGGGGGGTCGGTGAAAAACTGTTTTTT. Amino acids: CASSRGVGEKLFF.

A single count supports this clone. The V call is TRBV30, the J call TRBJ2-1; 13 nucleotides match TRBD2. V shed 4 bases and J 9 bases; nucleotides not matched to a gene: 3. The CDR3 loop spans 13 amino acids. CDR1 is GTSNPN and CDR2 is SVGIG in the germline V gene (reference sequence). CDR3 bases: TGTGCCTGGACACTAGCGGGAGGGGGTGAGCAGTTCTTC. Protein product: CAWTLAGGGEQFF.

The CDR3 DNA reads as TGTGCCAGCAGCTCGGTGAACTCCTACGAGCAGTACTTC. Its protein product is CASSSVNSYEQYF. This rearrangement joins TRBV5-4 to TRBJ2-7; D remains ambiguous. CDR1 is SGHNT and CDR2 is YYREEE in the germline V gene (reference sequence). This CDR3 is 13 amino acids long. V lost 3 bases, J lost 0 bases, and 7 bases lay in between. Complete variable domain (other parts from reference TRBV5-4 and TRBJ2-7): ETGVTQSPTHLIKTRGQQVTLRCSSQSGHNTVSWYQQALGQGPQFIFQYYREEENGRGNFPPRFSGLQFPNYSSELNVNALELDDSALYLCASSSVNSYEQYFGPGTRLTVT.

The chain links TRBV30 to TRBJ1-3; D ambiguous. The CDR3 loop spans 14 amino acids. Per germline, CDR1 GTSNPN and CDR2 SVGIG (reference sequence). V was clipped by 4 bases and J by 3 bases, with 13 bases between them. The CDR3 here is CAWTETSLGNTIYF. The DNA for the CDR3 is TGTGCCTGGACCGAGACATCACTTGGAAACACCATATATTTT.

This clone was observed a handful of times. The gene calls are TRBV2 and TRBJ1-2, with 9 bases fitting TRBD1. Germline V gene lookup returns CDR1 SNHLY and CDR2 FYNNEI. J gave up 9 bases and V 8 bases, and 10 bases lay outside the gene matches. The CDR3 is 13 residues long. The CDR3 bases are TGTGCCAGCTCAGGACAGGGGAGTAGGAGCTACACCTTC. As protein: CASSGQGSRSYTF.

This clone was counted between two and nine times. CDR3 in amino acids: CASSPRAGTSGSGEQFF. DNA for the CDR3: TGTGCCAGCTCACCACGAGCCGGGACTAGCGGGAGTGGTGAGCAGTTCTTC. V and J are TRBV18 and TRBJ2-1; TRBD2 matches at 14 bases. This CDR3 spans 17 amino acids. The germline gives CDR1 KGHSH, CDR2 LQKENI. J gave up 9 bases and V 1 base, and 8 bases lay outside the gene matches. The whole variable domain, filled in from reference TRBV18 and TRBJ2-1, reads NAGVMQNPRHLVRRRGQEARLRCSPMKGHSHVYWYRQLPEEGLKFMVYLQKENIIDESGMPKERFSAEFPKEGPSILRIQQVVRGDSAAYFCASSPRAGTSGSGEQFFGPGTRLTVL.

This chain links TRBV5-1 with TRBJ2-1, with unresolved D. This CDR3 spans 16 amino acids. V gave up 1 base and J gave up 2 bases, with 13 bases separating them. Germline lookup yields CDR1 SGHRS and CDR2 YFSETQ. CDR3 DNA sequence: TGCGCCAGCAGCTTGTTGGCAGGAACCACCTACAATGAGCAGTTCTTC. This translates into CASSLLAGTTYNEQFF. Supplemented by reference TRBV5-1 and TRBJ2-1, the full variable domain reads KAGVTQTPRYLIKTRGQQVTLSCSPISGHRSVSWYQQTPGQGLQFLFEYFSETQRNKGNFPGRFSGRQFSNSRSEMNVSTLELGDSALYLCASSLLAGTTYNEQFFGPGTRLTVL.

The chain couples TRBV4-3 to TRBJ1-5; D might be TRBD1 (5 bases). This CDR3 spans 15 amino acids. V was clipped by 0 bases and J by 7 bases, with 13 bases between them. Germline lookup yields CDR1 LGHNA and CDR2 YSLEER. In DNA, the CDR3 is TGCGCCAGCAGCCAAGAGGGGGGGGTACGGCAGCCCCAGCATTTT. Translating it yields CASSQEGGVRQPQHF.

CDR3 nucleotides: TGTGCCAGCAGCCCATGGACTAGTTCCTACGAGCAGTACTTC. Its translation is CASSPWTSSYEQYF. The chain recombines TRBV11-2 with TRBJ2-7, with 7 bases that match TRBD2. The CDR3 totals 14 residues. Germline loops: CDR1 SGHAT, CDR2 FQNNGV. V was pared by 5 bases and J by 1 base, with 5 bases of the junction left unmatched.

This clone was picked up a small number of times. The rearrangement uses TRBV6-5 and TRBJ1-1, with D perhaps TRBD1 (5 bases). Between the trimmed V and J ends, which lost 2 bases and 4 bases, there was a span of 11 bases. The CDR3 spans 14 residues. CDR1 is MNHEY, CDR2 SVGAGI, per germline. The CDR3 sequence is CASSYTGWGTEAFF. The CDR3, as DNA: TGTGCCAGCAGTTACACAGGATGGGGCACTGAAGCTTTCTTT.

The chain uses TRBV7-2 and TRBJ1-1; D possibly corresponds to TRBD1 (6 bases). In germline, CDR1 is SGHTA, CDR2 FQGNSA. The CDR3 has 14 amino acids. Trimming removed 4 bases at V and 3 bases at J, with 12 bases between. The CDR3 coding sequence is TGTGCCAGCAGCTCCTGGACAGCCTACACTGAAGCTTTCTTT. This translates into CASSSWTAYTEAFF.

This sequence joins TRBV27 and TRBJ2-7; D gene uncertain. V was shortened by 2 bases and J by 7 bases, with 12 bases between the two germline ends. The CDR3 spans 13 residues. Germline V lookup: CDR1 MNHEY, CDR2 SMNVEV (reference sequence). The CDR3 coding sequence is TGTGCCAGCAGTTTAATCCCGGGTGGGGAGCAGTACTTC. It specifies CASSLIPGGEQYF.

The chain employs TRBV5-6 and TRBJ2-1; 12 bases map to TRBD2. The trim removed 6 bases at V and 8 bases at J, leaving 9 bases unmatched. Looked up from germline, CDR1 is SGHDT and CDR2 is YYEEEE. This CDR3 spans 15 amino acids. The DNA of the CDR3 is TGTGCCAGCAACCCTTGGACTAGCGGGATCCATGAGCAGTTCTTC. Translated: CASNPWTSGIHEQFF. Together with reference TRBV5-6 and TRBJ2-1, the CDR3 gives the full variable domain: DAGVTQSPTHLIKTRGQQVTLRCSPKSGHDTVSWYQQALGQGPQFIFQYYEEEERQRGNFPDRFSGHQFPNYSSELNVNALLLGDSALYLCASNPWTSGIHEQFFGPGTRLTVL.

The CDR3 spells CASSTGVEETQYF. For the CDR3, the DNA is TGTGCCAGCAGTACGGGGGTCGAAGAGACCCAGTACTTC. The chain is built from TRBV27 and TRBJ2-5; D perhaps matches TRBD2 (6 bases). Looked up from germline, CDR1 is MNHEY and CDR2 is SMNVEV (reference sequence). The CDR3 sequence is 13 residues long. Trimming left V 5 bases short and J 3 bases short, with 10 bases between.

The chain has TRBV7-9 and TRBJ2-7, with no clear D. The germline gives CDR1 SEHNR, CDR2 FQNEAQ (reference sequence). The length of the CDR3 is 12 residues. V was shortened by 5 bases and J by 2 bases, with 7 bases between the two germline ends. CDR3 nucleotides: TGTGCCAGCAGCCACTATCCCTACGAGCAGTACTTC. Translation gives CASSHYPYEQYF.

V gene TRBV6-6 combines with J gene TRBJ2-1; possible D gene TRBD1, 6 bases. V shed 5 bases and J shed 7 bases, with 15 bases lying between them. The CDR3 spans 14 residues. Germline CDR1 and CDR2: MNHNY and SVGAGI (reference sequence). The CDR3: CASSHQTGANEQFF. For the CDR3, the DNA is TGTGCCAGCAGTCACCAGACAGGCGCGAATGAGCAGTTCTTC.

This clone was counted only a few times. This chain links TRBV19 with TRBJ2-1; 10 nucleotides match TRBD2. CDR3 length: 20 amino acids. Germline V gives CDR1 LNHDA, CDR2 SQIVND (reference sequence). The ends lost 8 bases at V and 0 bases at J; junction bases unmatched: 19. The CDR3 nucleotides read TGTGCCAGTTCGAGGACTAGCGGTTCTCGTCCATTGAGCTCCTACAATGAGCAGTTCTTC. This codes for CASSRTSGSRPLSSYNEQFF.

This clone was picked up a small number of times. The gene calls are TRBV30 and TRBJ2-6; no firm D call. Trimming stripped 8 bases from V and 0 bases from J, with 5 bases between. The CDR3 loop spans 12 amino acids. CDR1 is GTSNPN, CDR2 SVGIG, per germline (reference sequence). Here the CDR3 reads CAGSSGANVLTF. The CDR3 nucleotides read TGTGCCGGCAGCTCTGGGGCCAACGTCCTGACTTTC. The full variable domain, with the rest looked up from reference TRBV30 and TRBJ2-6, is SQTIHQWPATLVQPVGSPLSLECTVEGTSNPNLYWYRQAAGRGLQLLFYSVGIGQISSEVPQNLSASRPQDRQFILSSKKLLLSDSGFYLCAGSSGANVLTFGAGSRLTVL.

This chain connects TRBV7-9 to TRBJ2-1; 12 nucleotides match TRBD2. The V gene's germline CDR1 is SEHNR and CDR2 FQNEAQ (reference sequence). Trimming cost V 1 base and J 3 bases; bases outside gene matches: 4. The CDR3 sequence is 17 residues long. CDR3 DNA: TGTGCCAGCAGCTTAGGTGTACTAGCGGGAGGCTACAATGAGCAGTTCTTC. As protein: CASSLGVLAGGYNEQFF.

The chain has TRBV18 and TRBJ1-3; D remains unclear. Germline V lookup: CDR1 KGHSH, CDR2 LQKENI. The CDR3 covers 12 residues. V gave up 2 bases and J gave up 4 bases, with 3 bases separating them. This chain's CDR3 is CASSPAGNTIYF. The CDR3 DNA follows: TGTGCCAGCTCACCAGCGGGAAACACCATATATTTT. The entire variable domain, with the rest obtained from reference TRBV18 and TRBJ1-3, is as follows: NAGVMQNPRHLVRRRGQEARLRCSPMKGHSHVYWYRQLPEEGLKFMVYLQKENIIDESGMPKERFSAEFPKEGPSILRIQQVVRGDSAAYFCASSPAGNTIYFGEGSWLTVV.